This TCR beta chain comes out of a study of cytotoxic CD8 clonotypes in ibrutinib-treated CLL. The study, taken as a whole, reports: Clonality was higher at baseline than in age-matched healthy donors and tracked circulating CD8+ T-cell counts. Sampling times (in sustained-remission versus progressing patients) were not the same.

In this sample, this clone turned up once. The antigen is not known. Unmatched junction bases numbered 5, after V lost 3 bases and J lost 2 bases. This CDR3 has 15 residues. From germline, CDR1 is SQVTM and CDR2 ANQGSEA. Method: immunoSEQ multiplex PCR; TCRdb's copy keeps in-frame clones and lacks some. Of about 97,000 clones detected, 77% appear once; the ten largest clones hold around 25%. The material sequenced was PBMCs, taken after 24 months of ibrutinib treatment. V gene TRBV29-1 combines with J gene TRBJ2-5; 11 bases are a match to TRBD2. The source of this sequence is a human donor with chronic lymphocytic leukemia. The CDR3 region is CSVESGTSGQETQYF. The CDR3 DNA sequence: TGCAGCGTTGAGTCCGGGACTAGCGGACAAGAGACCCAGTACTTC.